The present TCR beta chain was sequenced within a study of tumor and adjacent non-tumor tissue in lung cancer. The overall study: There were fewer than 15 adenocarcinoma, a couple of squamous cell carcinoma and 1 small cell lung cancer cases.

The library came from three nested PCR rounds adapted from ARM-PCR protocols. MiXCR, run by TCRdb on the multiplex PCR reads, gives a single entry per CDR3 protein. Of around 200,000 distinct CDR3 sequences listed, less than 80% are singletons. There are 12 residues in the CDR3. The germline V and J ends were trimmed by 7 bases and 7 bases, with 13 bases remaining between them. The template was RNA from unsorted bulk tissue. This clonotype was counted between two and nine times. J is TRBJ1-2 and V is TRBV12-3 or TRBV12-4; D gene uncertain. Source material: lung tumor tissue. This TCR was recovered from a man in his sixties with non-small cell lung cancer. The CDR3 region is CASIPLRTGYTF. DNA of the CDR3: TGTGCCAGCATTCCTCTGAGGACTGGCTACACCTTC.